These 18 T cell receptor beta chains came from one sample sequenced in a study of metastatic and nonmetastatic thyroid tumors. TCRdb used MiXCR to call clones anew from the PCR reads. Of some 31,000 clones detected, roughly 19% appear once; the ten largest clones hold around a fifth. Patients were all untreated before their thyroid surgery. The specimen was blood. These receptors all stem from a female donor with papillary thyroid cancer or a benign thyroid nodule (not recorded which). Some clones in this sample may be carry-over from other donors' samples.

This clone was observed at least ten times. The rearrangement links TRBV18 to TRBJ2-5; D could derive from TRBD1 or TRBD2 (5 bases each). Germline CDR1 and CDR2: KGHSH and LQKENI. This CDR3 has 14 amino acids. V gave up 2 bases and J gave up 4 bases, with 11 bases separating them. The CDR3 loop reads CASSPAGTPETQYF. The DNA for the CDR3 is TGTGCCAGCTCACCAGCCGGGACCCCAGAGACCCAGTACTTC.

This clone was recorded a few times. Possible read error: a much larger clone is one base away. The chain uses TRBV4-1 and TRBJ2-5; tentative D call: TRBD1 (6 bases). Looked up from germline, CDR1 is MGHRA and CDR2 is YSYEKL. V was shortened by 5 bases and J by 1 base, with 17 bases between the two germline ends. This CDR3 has 16 residues. The CDR3 sequence: CASSASQGSPQETQYF. The CDR3 nucleotides read TGCGCCAGCAGCGCTAGCCAGGGGTCGCCCCAAGAGACCCAGTACTTC.

This clone occurred many times. The chain uses TRBV10-1 and TRBJ2-2; D tentatively reads TRBD1 or TRBD2 (5 bases each). Trimming left V 7 bases short and J 5 bases short, with 11 bases between. In germline, CDR1 is WNHNN, CDR2 SYGVQD (reference sequence). CDR3 size: 13 residues. CDR3 DNA: TGCGCCAGCAAAGTGGGGGAGACCGGGGAGCTGTTTTTT. Amino acid sequence: CASKVGETGELFF.

The chain carries TRBV7-8 and TRBJ1-3; TRBD1 aligns across 7 bases. The CDR3 has 15 residues. The V and J ends lost 5 bases and 0 bases, in that order; junction bases with no gene match: 4. From germline, CDR1 is SGHVS and CDR2 FQNEAQ. Here the CDR3 reads CASSGGQSSGNTIYF. CDR3 coding DNA: TGTGCCAGCAGCGGGGGACAGTCCTCTGGAAACACCATATATTTT.

This clone was detected many times. The rearrangement links TRBV19 to TRBJ1-1; D is ambiguous. V was clipped by 9 bases and J by 4 bases, with 15 bases between them. Germline CDR1 reads LNHDA; CDR2 reads SQIVND (reference sequence). The CDR3 is made up of 13 amino acids. The CDR3 sequence is CASRDTRSTEAFF. CDR3 DNA sequence: TGTGCCAGCCGCGACACCCGAAGCACTGAAGCTTTCTTT.

This clone was seen ten or more times. The gene calls are TRBV18 and TRBJ2-5; D possibly corresponds to TRBD2 (6 bases). Germline V CDR1 and CDR2: KGHSH, LQKENI. Trimming left V 4 bases short and J 1 base short, with 7 bases between. CDR3 length equals 13 residues. The DNA for the CDR3 is TGTGCCAGCTCACTGACTAGCCAAGAGACCCAGTACTTC. Its translation is CASSLTSQETQYF.

This clone was seen a few times. This rearrangement joins TRBV27 to TRBJ1-1; 7 nucleotides agree with TRBD1. Germline-derived CDR1 and CDR2 are MNHEY and SMNVEV (reference sequence). With V trimmed by 5 bases and J by 4 bases, 10 bases remained unmatched. The CDR3 spans 15 residues. CDR3 protein: CASSGYRGGATEAFF. CDR3 sequence (DNA): TGTGCCAGCAGTGGATACAGGGGAGGGGCCACTGAAGCTTTCTTT.

This clone came up a few times. The chain is built from TRBV6-1 and TRBJ2-1; D not resolved. There are 14 residues in the CDR3. Trimming shortened V by 3 bases and J by 6 bases, and 12 bases separated the two germline ends. The germline V gene encodes CDR1 MNHNS and CDR2 SASEGT. The CDR3 region has the DNA TGTGCCAGCAGTGACCAAAGTGGAGCCAATGAGCAGTTCTTC. Encoded protein: CASSDQSGANEQFF.

The table lists this clone with many counts. J is TRBJ1-1 and V is TRBV7-8, with unresolved D. This CDR3 has 16 amino acids. The V end was cut by 2 bases, the J end by 1 base, with 14 bases between. Germline lookup yields CDR1 SGHVS and CDR2 FQNEAQ. The CDR3 bases are TGTGCCAGCAGCTTATGGTCCGGGAGCGGGAACACTGAAGCTTTCTTT. This codes for CASSLWSGSGNTEAFF.

This clone appeared many times. The chain joins TRBV7-6 to TRBJ2-5; D not certain. The V end was cut by 3 bases, the J end by 4 bases, with 9 bases between. The CDR3 runs 13 residues. Germline V gives CDR1 SGHVS, CDR2 FNYEAQ. Written as DNA, the CDR3 is TGTGCCAGCAGCTTTGAGGTGGGAGAGACCCAGTACTTC. Its translation is CASSFEVGETQYF.

This clone was observed at least ten times. The J gene is TRBJ2-1, the V gene TRBV12-5; a weak D match, TRBD2 (5 bases). Trimming removed 1 base at V and 10 bases at J, with 17 bases between. The length of the CDR3 is 15 residues. Germline lookup yields CDR1 LGHNT and CDR2 FRNRAP. The CDR3 spells CASGLGGPRVGEQFF. The CDR3 DNA follows: TGTGCTAGTGGTTTGGGAGGGCCCCGTGTGGGGGAGCAGTTCTTC.

This clone was found a few times. A read error may account for a junction end that differs from germline. The V call is TRBV6-9, the J call TRBJ2-7; D is ambiguous. This CDR3 has 11 amino acids. Per the germline V gene, CDR1 is MNHGY and CDR2 is SVAAGI. CDR3 in DNA: TGTGTCAGCAGTCATAGGAAGGAGCAGTACTTC. This encodes CVSSHRKEQYF.

This clone was counted many times. This chain uses TRBV2 with TRBJ1-2; D may be TRBD1 (5 bases). The CDR3 totals 12 residues. Trimming took off 8 bases at V and 5 bases at J, with 12 bases between the two ends. Germline CDR1 and CDR2: SNHLY and FYNNEI. CDR3 bases: TGTGCCAGCGCCGGGACGACATATGGCTACACCTTC. Encoded protein: CASAGTTYGYTF.

This clone was seen more than once but under ten times. V and J are TRBV6-2 or TRBV6-3 and TRBJ2-5, with 13 bases fitting TRBD2. V dropped 5 bases and J dropped 4; count of bases not matched to a gene: 1. Per the germline V gene, CDR1 is MNHEY and CDR2 is SVGEGT. The CDR3 length is 14 residues. In nucleotides, the CDR3 is TGTGCCAGCAGTCGACTAGCGGGAGGAGAGACCCAGTACTTC. Encoded protein: CASSRLAGGETQYF.

This clone was recorded at least ten times. The chain joins TRBV5-8 to TRBJ1-4; D unresolved. The CDR3 consists of 12 residues. The germline V gene encodes CDR1 SGHTS and CDR2 YDEGEE. The V and J ends lost 1 base and 6 bases respectively, with 4 bases between them. This CDR3 is CASSLLDEKLFF. CDR3 DNA sequence: TGTGCCAGCAGCTTGTTGGATGAAAAACTGTTTTTT. Combining the CDR3 with reference TRBV5-8 and TRBJ1-4 gives the whole variable domain EAGVTQSPTHLIKTRGQQATLRCSPISGHTSVYWYQQALGLGLQFLLWYDEGEERNRGNFPPRFSGRQFPNYSSELNVNALELEDSALYLCASSLLDEKLFFGSGTQLSVL.

The chain has TRBV11-2 and TRBJ2-2; 9 bases map to TRBD2. Germline CDR1 is SGHAT and CDR2 is FQNNGV. The CDR3 runs 17 residues. The J segment lost 1 base and the V segment lost 5 bases, leaving 8 bases of the junction unmatched. CDR3 bases: TGTGCCAGCAGCGAATTGGGACTAGCCAGGAACACCGGGGAGCTGTTTTTT. Amino acid sequence: CASSELGLARNTGELFF.

This clone was seen many times. The chain employs TRBV6-2 or TRBV6-3 and TRBJ2-2, with 9 bases identical to TRBD1. The trim removed 7 bases at V and 7 bases at J, leaving 7 bases unmatched. Germline values: CDR1 MNHEY, CDR2 SVGEGT. This CDR3 has 14 amino acids. The CDR3 nucleotides are TGTGCCAGCACTCGGACAGGGGCCGGCGGGGAGCTGTTTTTT. Translated, it gives CASTRTGAGGELFF.

This clone is deemed medium-sized. The chain recombines TRBV11-2 with TRBJ1-6; possible D gene TRBD1, 5 bases. Trimming removed 4 bases at V and 6 bases at J, with 16 bases between. CDR1 and CDR2 (germline): SGHAT, FQNNGV. The CDR3 covers 16 residues. CDR3 sequence reads: CASSWYPGTVNSPLHF. The DNA of the CDR3 is TGTGCCAGCAGCTGGTATCCCGGGACTGTTAATTCACCCCTCCACTTT.